The 30 T cell receptor beta chains listed next were all sequenced from one sample in a study of response to subunit inactivated influenza vaccine. TCRdb independently ran MiXCR on the RT-PCR reads; one entry per CDR3 protein. The sample yields hundreds of thousands of distinct CDR3 sequences, roughly 14% seen once. Specimen: PBMCs from blood, collected roughly 12 days after vaccination. Source of these receptors: a man aged 50 to 59 who received an inactivated influenza vaccine.

This clonotype turned up a few times. J is TRBJ1-1 and V is TRBV30; 7 bases fit TRBD1. Trimming removed 1 base from V and 5 bases from J; junction bases left unmatched: 10. CDR1 is GTSNPN, CDR2 SVGIG, per germline (reference sequence). This CDR3 has 15 residues. DNA for the CDR3: TGTGCCTGGAGTGAAGGAAGGGGGCGAGTAACTGAAGCTTTCTTT. It specifies CAWSEGRGRVTEAFF.

V usage is TRBV28 and J usage is TRBJ2-1, with a possible D match to TRBD1 (6 bases). Germline CDR1 MDHEN, CDR2 SYDVKM. V dropped 3 bases and J dropped 9 bases, with 18 bases sitting between them. This CDR3 is built from 15 residues. CDR3 sequence (DNA): TGTGCCAGCAGTTTCGACAGGACCTCGGTTGGTGAGCAGTTCTTC. Translating it yields CASSFDRTSVGEQFF.

The chain employs TRBV20-1 and TRBJ1-6; 7 bases are a match to TRBD1. The germline V gene encodes CDR1 DFQATT and CDR2 SNEGSKA (reference sequence). This CDR3 is built from 12 residues. The CDR3 bases are TGCAGGGCGGGACAGCCGGGTTCACCCCTCCACTTT. This encodes CRAGQPGSPLHF.

This clonotype was seen a single time. At one end, the junction sequence differs from germline, possibly due to a read error. This chain links TRBV20-1 with TRBJ2-3; D perhaps matches TRBD1 (5 bases). Germline values: CDR1 DFQATT, CDR2 SNEGSKA (reference sequence). This CDR3 spans 14 amino acids. The CDR3 sequence: CCARKDTSTDTQYF. The CDR3 DNA is TGCTGTGCTAGGAAGGACACGAGCACAGATACGCAGTATTTT.

This sequence joins TRBV7-7 and TRBJ2-2; D is tentatively TRBD1 or TRBD2 (5 bases each). This CDR3 region has 16 residues. Looked up from germline, CDR1 is SSHAT and CDR2 is FNYEAQ (reference sequence). Trimming stripped 5 bases from V and 4 bases from J, with 17 bases between. As DNA, the CDR3 is TGTGCCAGCAGCCCCGGCACGTCGAGGGGCACCGGGGAGCTGTTTTTT. It yields the protein CASSPGTSRGTGELFF.

A few counts support this clonotype. V is TRBV10-3 and J is TRBJ2-2; no reliable D call. The CDR3 has 14 amino acids. The germline gives CDR1 ENHRY, CDR2 SYGVKD. The germline V and J ends were trimmed by 2 bases and 3 bases, with 7 bases remaining between them. CDR3 coding DNA: TGTGCCATCAGTGAGGACGGATACACCGGGGAGCTGTTTTTT. Amino acids: CAISEDGYTGELFF.

A few counts support this clonotype. The genes are TRBV20-1 and TRBJ2-7; D uncertain. Looked up from germline, CDR1 is DFQATT and CDR2 is SNEGSKA (reference sequence). Trimming left V 1 base short and J 2 bases short, with 12 bases between. There are 14 residues in the CDR3. This CDR3 is CSARVDSRAYEQYF. In DNA form, the CDR3 reads TGCAGTGCTAGAGTAGACTCCCGGGCCTACGAGCAGTACTTC.

This chain uses TRBV5-1 with TRBJ2-7; a possible D gene is TRBD1 (5 bases). Trimming removed 4 bases at V and 2 bases at J, with 22 bases between. This CDR3 comprises 17 residues. Germline values: CDR1 SGHRS, CDR2 YFSETQ. The CDR3 is CASSLSQGPTHPYEQYF. The CDR3 DNA reads as TGCGCCAGCAGCCTCTCGCAGGGTCCCACCCATCCCTACGAGCAGTACTTC.

V gene TRBV28 combines with J gene TRBJ1-6; perhaps TRBD1 as D (6 bases). CDR1 MDHEN and CDR2 SYDVKM come from the germline V gene. V lost 8 bases and J lost 7, with 18 bases in between. The CDR3 contains 15 residues. CDR3 nucleotides: TGTGCCAGCGTCTTCTCGGACGGGGGCAATTCACCCCTCCACTTT. This codes for CASVFSDGGNSPLHF.

This sequence joins TRBV7-3 and TRBJ2-4; D tentatively reads TRBD1 or TRBD2 (5 bases each). Trimming stripped 6 bases from V and 6 bases from J, with 12 bases between. Germline V gives CDR1 SGHTA, CDR2 FQGTGA. The length of the CDR3 is 13 residues. The CDR3 sequence: CASSPGPSNIQYF. The CDR3 nucleotides are TGTGCCAGCAGTCCGGGACCTTCAAACATTCAGTACTTC.

The V call is TRBV10-1, the J call TRBJ2-3; D not resolved. Trimming took 3 bases from V and 2 from J, leaving 12 bases between them. Germline assignment: CDR1 WNHNN and CDR2 SYGVQD (reference sequence). The CDR3 loop spans 15 amino acids. The CDR3 loop is CASSEASTSTDTQYF. The CDR3 region has the DNA TGCGCCAGCAGTGAAGCCTCAACCTCCACAGATACGCAGTATTTT.

The chain carries TRBV28 and TRBJ2-3; D is uncertain. Germline CDR1 MDHEN, CDR2 SYDVKM. V was clipped by 4 bases and J by 4 bases, with 15 bases between them. The CDR3 is 15 amino acids. CDR3 region: CASSWWDGEADTQYF. The DNA for the CDR3 is TGTGCCAGCAGTTGGTGGGATGGGGAAGCAGATACGCAGTATTTT. The whole variable domain, filled in from reference TRBV28 and TRBJ2-3, reads DVKVTQSSRYLVKRTGEKVFLECVQDMDHENMFWYRQDPGLGLRLIYFSYDVKMKEKGDIPEGYSVSREKKERFSLILESASTNQTSMYLCASSWWDGEADTQYFGPGTRLTVL.

This clonotype was observed a handful of times. V usage is TRBV12-3 or TRBV12-4 and J usage is TRBJ2-3; no definite D call. V lost 5 bases to trimming and J lost 0 bases, with 18 bases between them. This CDR3 comprises 17 residues. The CDR3 coding sequence is TGTGCCAGCAGTACAGTATCGAGAATTTCTAGCACAGATACGCAGTATTTT. Residues: CASSTVSRISSTDTQYF.

This clonotype came up many times. The rearrangement joins TRBV27 to TRBJ1-6, with TRBD1 matching over 9 bases. V gave up 2 bases and J gave up 8 bases; unmatched junction bases: 1. CDR3 length: 14 amino acids. Per germline, CDR1 MNHEY and CDR2 SMNVEV (reference sequence). The CDR3 DNA is TGTGCCAGCAGTTTAAGGGACAGGGATTCACCCCTCCACTTT. The encoded protein is CASSLRDRDSPLHF.

V usage is TRBV18 and J usage is TRBJ2-7; a weak D match, TRBD1 (5 bases). The CDR3 sequence is 16 residues long. Germline V gives CDR1 KGHSH, CDR2 LQKENI. Trimming shortened V by 2 bases and J by 2 bases, and 16 bases separated the two germline ends. The CDR3 loop is CASSPYTGRATYEQYF. CDR3 coding DNA: TGTGCCAGCTCACCATATACTGGCAGGGCAACCTACGAGCAGTACTTC.

This clonotype was seen a few times. The rearrangement joins TRBV4-3 to TRBJ2-6, with D perhaps matching TRBD2 (5 bases). The CDR3 is 20 residues long. Germline loops: CDR1 LGHNA, CDR2 YSLEER. The V end was cut by 1 base, the J end by 0 bases, with 19 bases between. CDR3 in amino acids: CASSQVTPGSRSSGANVLTF. As DNA, the CDR3 is TGCGCCAGCAGCCAAGTCACCCCTGGGAGCCGCAGCTCTGGGGCCAACGTCCTGACTTTC.

The chain uses TRBV2 and TRBJ1-5, with 7 bases fitting TRBD1. The V and J ends lost 6 bases and 0 bases, in that order; junction bases with no gene match: 5. From germline, CDR1 is SNHLY and CDR2 FYNNEI. CDR3 size: 15 residues. Written as DNA, the CDR3 is TGTGCCAGCAGATGGGACAGTTATAGCAATCAGCCCCAGCATTTT. Translation gives CASRWDSYSNQPQHF. The whole variable domain, filled in from reference TRBV2 and TRBJ1-5, reads EPEVTQTPSHQVTQMGQEVILRCVPISNHLYFYWYRQILGQKVEFLVSFYNNEISEKSEIFDDQFSVERPDGSNFTLKIRSTKLEDSAMYFCASRWDSYSNQPQHFGDGTRLSIL.

A note on this clonotype: One end of the junction varies from germline; a read error may be responsible. The CDR3 reads CASSLNFRQGAKLPSTDTQYF. The CDR3, as DNA: TGTGCCAGCAGCTTAAATTTCCGACAGGGGGCGAAGCTGCCTAGCACAGATACGCAGTACTTT. The V gene is TRBV7-3, the J gene TRBJ2-3, with 10 positions matching TRBD1. Germline V CDR1 and CDR2: SGHTA, FQGTGA. The CDR3 totals 21 residues.

Note on this clonotype: This clone may be a read error of a much larger clone one base away. The J gene is TRBJ2-3, the V gene TRBV29-1; D assignment may be TRBD1 or TRBD2 (7 bases each). CDR3 length equals 14 residues. V was cut by 5 bases and J by 4 bases, with 16 bases left in between. Germline CDR1 reads SQVTM; CDR2 reads ANQGSEA. CDR3 DNA sequence: TGCAGCGTTAACCAGGGGGAGGGCCCAGATACGCAGTATTTT. Translating gives CSVNQGEGPDTQYF.

The J gene is TRBJ1-2, the V gene TRBV28, with a weak D call TRBD1 (6 bases). Germline V lookup: CDR1 MDHEN, CDR2 SYDVKM. Trimming removed 6 bases from V and 2 bases from J, with 13 bases in between. The CDR3 spans 14 residues. The CDR3 sequence is CASSPGGANYGYTF. In DNA form, the CDR3 reads TGTGCCAGCAGCCCCGGGGGGGCCAACTATGGCTACACCTTC.

V usage is TRBV2 and J usage is TRBJ2-6; D gene ambiguous. There are 14 residues in the CDR3. Germline V gene sequence: CDR1 SNHLY, CDR2 FYNNEI. V was trimmed by 7 bases and J by 0 bases, leaving 7 bases between them. For the CDR3, the DNA is TGTGCCAGCACTATATACTCTGGGGCCAACGTCCTGACTTTC. This gives the protein CASTIYSGANVLTF.

This clonotype occurred a few times. The chain links TRBV28 to TRBJ1-2, with unresolved D. CDR3 length equals 13 residues. V lost 6 bases to trimming and J lost 4 bases, with 12 bases between them. Germline loops: CDR1 MDHEN, CDR2 SYDVKM. The CDR3 loop is CASRAASGYGYTF. Here the CDR3 DNA reads TGTGCCAGCAGGGCGGCGTCGGGCTATGGCTACACCTTC.

This clonotype was detected a few times. V gene TRBV28 combines with J gene TRBJ2-7; no clear D. The germline CDR1 and CDR2 sequences are MDHEN and SYDVKM. V was trimmed by 5 bases and J by 3 bases, leaving 17 bases between them. This CDR3 is built from 15 residues. Here the CDR3 reads CASSPRLKRNYEQYF. The CDR3 nucleotides are TGTGCCAGCAGTCCCAGACTCAAACGGAACTACGAGCAGTACTTC.

In this sample, this clonotype turned up a few times. V usage is TRBV12-3 or TRBV12-4 and J usage is TRBJ1-3; the D is unclear. This CDR3 spans 14 amino acids. Trimming cost V 4 bases and J 1 base, with 8 bases left between them. The CDR3: CASSSSRSGNTIYF. The CDR3 DNA reads as TGTGCCAGCAGTTCCTCTCGGTCTGGAAACACCATATATTTT.

This clonotype was detected ten times or more. This rearrangement joins TRBV7-2 to TRBJ2-1; a possible D gene is TRBD1 (5 bases). V was trimmed by 0 bases and J by 7 bases, leaving 19 bases between them. Germline CDR1 SGHTA, CDR2 FQGNSA. This CDR3 is built from 17 residues. CDR3 DNA: TGTGCCAGCAGCTTAGCTCGGTCAGGGCGCCTGGGTAATGAGCAGTTCTTC. It is translated as CASSLARSGRLGNEQFF.

This clonotype was counted at least ten times. The rearrangement uses TRBV7-2 and TRBJ2-5, with D perhaps being TRBD1 or TRBD2 (6 bases each). The CDR3 loop spans 14 amino acids. Germline V gene lookup returns CDR1 SGHTA and CDR2 FQGNSA. V shed 5 bases and J shed 1 base, with 11 bases lying between them. CDR3 amino acids: CASSIGGGQETQYF. As DNA, the CDR3 is TGTGCCAGCAGCATCGGGGGCGGCCAAGAGACCCAGTACTTC.

This clonotype has more than one count but fewer than ten. The chain recombines TRBV29-1 with TRBJ2-1; TRBD2 aligns across 7 bases. This CDR3 comprises 15 residues. V trimming: 4 bases; J trimming: 3 bases; junction bases outside the gene matches: 9. The germline V gene encodes CDR1 SQVTM and CDR2 ANQGSEA. The CDR3 sequence is CSVGPHRDYYNEQFF. The DNA of the CDR3 is TGCAGCGTTGGACCACACCGGGACTACTACAATGAGCAGTTCTTC.

This clonotype was recorded a few times. V usage is TRBV20-1 and J usage is TRBJ2-1, with TRBD2 matching 11 bases. Germline lookup yields CDR1 DFQATT and CDR2 SNEGSKA (reference sequence). The J segment lost 6 bases and the V segment lost 6 bases, leaving 7 bases of the junction unmatched. There are 14 residues in the CDR3. The CDR3 loop reads CSAPLAGDLNEQFF. The CDR3 DNA reads TGCAGTGCCCCACTAGCGGGGGACCTCAATGAGCAGTTCTTC.

This clonotype appeared a few times. The chain recombines TRBV11-2 with TRBJ2-5; D gene unclear. The germline gives CDR1 SGHAT, CDR2 FQNNGV. Trimming removed 1 base from V and 5 bases from J, with 14 bases in between. The CDR3 has 15 amino acids. The CDR3: CASSLVAGPAETQYF. The CDR3 DNA reads as TGTGCCAGCAGCTTAGTCGCAGGACCTGCGGAGACCCAGTACTTC.

This clonotype was counted between two and nine times. The J gene is TRBJ2-2, the V gene TRBV5-4, with TRBD2 matching over 8 bases. V was clipped by 6 bases and J by 0 bases; unmatched bases: 7. The CDR3 totals 16 residues. CDR1 SGHNT and CDR2 YYREEE come from the germline V gene (reference sequence). The CDR3 bases are TGTGCCAGCACCGGGGGGGGGACACCGAACACCGGGGAGCTGTTTTTT. Amino acids: CASTGGGTPNTGELFF. Looking up the rest from reference TRBV5-4 and TRBJ2-2 gives the full variable domain: ETGVTQSPTHLIKTRGQQVTLRCSSQSGHNTVSWYQQALGQGPQFIFQYYREEENGRGNFPPRFSGLQFPNYSSELNVNALELDDSALYLCASTGGGTPNTGELFFGEGSRLTVL.